Listed below are T cell receptor beta chains from one sample, sequenced in a study of cytomegalovirus exposure and HLA in healthy donors. Generated by immunoSEQ multiplex PCR, the TCRdb table keeps only in-frame clones and is missing some. The repertoire has 130,000 to 150,000 clones, roughly 87% of them found once; the top ten carry approximately 6.1%. The sequenced material came from PBMCs. These TCRs come from a man aged 25 to 40 in good health and CMV-seropositive. The CDR3 runs from the conserved cysteine through the conserved F or W.

v_call	j_call	cdr3_aa
TRBV4-1	TRBJ2-7	CASSQDVGGPYEQYF
TRBV10-3	TRBJ1-2	CAIQGGGGYGYTF
TRBV7-9	TRBJ1-1	CASSPKAFF
TRBV6-5	TRBJ2-7	CASSPRDNSYEQYF
TRBV30	TRBJ1-4	CALGRWEKLFF
TRBV6-1	TRBJ1-2	CASSGERGRIHYGYTF
TRBV2	TRBJ1-1	CASSAQSSMNTEAFF
TRBV27	TRBJ2-5	CASSSIGTGLETQYF
TRBV9	TRBJ1-4	CASSGLDRGREKLFF
TRBV13	TRBJ2-1	CASSPPAGLAIDEQFF
TRBV19	TRBJ2-5	CASSLGGSSEGKTQYF
TRBV6-5	TRBJ2-7	CASSRSGQGVFEQYF
TRBV2	TRBJ2-7	CASNLLAGGYHEQYF
TRBV5-6	TRBJ1-2	CASSFGQNPYGYTF
TRBV5-1	TRBJ2-3	CASSLRSDTQYF
TRBV6-4	TRBJ2-1	CASSDSSGSKDEQFF
TRBV27	TRBJ2-3	CASSPRGTDTDTQYF
TRBV5-4	TRBJ1-2	CASSLRGGLYGYTF
TRBV7-2	TRBJ2-1	CASSFFPGGRVNNEQFF
TRBV18	TRBJ2-2	CASSPPQGQYRGELFF
TRBV28	TRBJ1-5	CASSPTGASNQPQHF
TRBV7-2	TRBJ2-5	CASSLYGGQETQYF
TRBV28	TRBJ1-5	CASSRGTGPNNNKAQHF
TRBV5-1	TRBJ2-7	CASSQGTGSYEQYF
TRBV7-9	TRBJ2-7	CSSSLAGREQYF